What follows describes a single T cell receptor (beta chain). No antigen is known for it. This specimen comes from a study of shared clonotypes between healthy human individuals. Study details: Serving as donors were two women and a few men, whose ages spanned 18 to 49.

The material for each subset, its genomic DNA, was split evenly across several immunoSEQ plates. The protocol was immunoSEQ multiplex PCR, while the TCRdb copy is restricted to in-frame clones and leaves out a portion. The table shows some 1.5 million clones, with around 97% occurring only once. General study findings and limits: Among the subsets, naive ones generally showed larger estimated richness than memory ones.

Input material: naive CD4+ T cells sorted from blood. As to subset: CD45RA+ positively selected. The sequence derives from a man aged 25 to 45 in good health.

The CDR3 spells CASSSGGSANEKLFF. The DNA of the CDR3 is TGTGCCAGCAGCAGCGGGGGTTCTGCTAATGAAAAACTGTTTTTT. The V call is TRBV11-2, the J call TRBJ1-4; D is perhaps TRBD1 (5 bases). CDR1 and CDR2 from the germline V gene are SGHAT and FQNNGV. V was clipped by 5 bases and J by 3 bases, with 13 bases between them. This CDR3 contains 15 residues.